The 10 T cell receptor beta chains below were found in one sample sequenced in a study of post-analysis software for immune sequencing data. Study-level points and caveats: Four or five TRBV segments were more frequent in patients than controls; TRBV5-6, TRBV5-1 and TRBV20-1 belonged to this group.

Prepared libraries of TCR beta cDNA carried unique molecular identifiers. TCRdb processed the PCR reads anew with MiXCR; each CDR3 protein has one entry. The table has under 900,000 distinct CDR3 sequences, around 50% seen once. For these receptors, no antigen is known. The sample was blood. The origin of the receptors is a girl between 5 and 17 years old with multiple sclerosis.

V and J are TRBV12-3 or TRBV12-4 and TRBJ2-7; 7 bases agree with TRBD1. The ends lost 6 bases at V and 2 bases at J; junction bases unmatched: 7. This CDR3 region has 14 residues. The CDR3 reads CASSNQGDPYEQYF. CDR3 sequence (DNA): TGTGCCAGCAGCAATCAGGGGGACCCCTACGAGCAGTACTTC.

The gene calls are TRBV7-6 and TRBJ2-7; possible D gene TRBD2, 6 bases. CDR3 length: 15 residues. CDR1 and CDR2 from the germline V gene are SGHVS and FNYEAQ. Trimming took 5 bases from V and 0 from J, leaving 14 bases between them. CDR3 residues: CASSQSEGYSYEQYF. CDR3 nucleotide sequence: TGTGCCAGCAGCCAATCGGAGGGATACTCCTACGAGCAGTACTTC. Filled out from reference TRBV7-6 and TRBJ2-7, the complete variable domain reads GAGVSQSPRYKVTKRGQDVALRCDPISGHVSLYWYRQALGQGPEFLTYFNYEAQQDKSGLPNDRFSAERPEGSISTLTIQRTEQRDSAMYRCASSQSEGYSYEQYFGPGTRLTVT.

The DNA for the CDR3 is TGTGCCAGCAGCCAAGATATAGGGACTAGCTACAATGAGCAGTACTTC. It encodes CASSQDIGTSYNEQYF. The V call is TRBV14, the J call TRBJ2-1, with 9 bases that match TRBD2. The DNA end is a closer match to TRBJ2-7, so the J assignment may be wrong. Germline-derived CDR1 and CDR2 are SGHDN and FVKESK. There are 16 residues in the CDR3.

V and J are TRBV20-1 and TRBJ2-7; 7 bases are shared with TRBD1. Trimming removed 0 bases from V and 2 bases from J; junction bases left unmatched: 7. The CDR3 is 15 amino acids. Germline loops: CDR1 DFQATT, CDR2 SNEGSKA (reference sequence). The CDR3: CSARDVVRGPYEQYF. CDR3 bases: TGCAGTGCTAGAGACGTTGTAAGGGGGCCCTACGAGCAGTACTTC.

The J gene is TRBJ2-3, the V gene TRBV5-1; D is tentatively TRBD1 or TRBD2 (5 bases each). The CDR3 has 16 amino acids. CDR1 and CDR2 from the germline V gene are SGHRS and YFSETQ. The ends were cut back, 4 bases at V and 1 base at J, with 16 bases in the middle. CDR3 DNA: TGCGCCAGCAGCGGGGACGTAACTGGGGGCACAGATACGCAGTATTTT. Protein product: CASSGDVTGGTDTQYF. Supplemented by reference TRBV5-1 and TRBJ2-3, the full variable domain reads KAGVTQTPRYLIKTRGQQVTLSCSPISGHRSVSWYQQTPGQGLQFLFEYFSETQRNKGNFPGRFSGRQFSNSRSEMNVSTLELGDSALYLCASSGDVTGGTDTQYFGPGTRLTVL.

About this clonotype: A read error may explain this, as a much larger clone is one base away. The chain links TRBV20-1 to TRBJ2-5; possibly TRBD2 for D (6 bases). The germline CDR1 and CDR2 sequences are DFQATT and SNEGSKA (reference sequence). The CDR3 spans 14 residues. V lost 7 bases, J lost 1 base, and 16 bases lay in between. The CDR3 loop reads CSVSGRGTQETQYF. Written as DNA, the CDR3 is TGCAGTGTTAGTGGCCGGGGGACCCAAGAGACCCAGTACTTC.

This clonotype was detected a few times. The chain employs TRBV11-2 and TRBJ1-6; 7 bases map to TRBD1. V was pared by 0 bases and J by 6 bases, with 5 bases of the junction left unmatched. This CDR3 is built from 16 residues. Germline V CDR1 and CDR2: SGHAT, FQNNGV. CDR3 nucleotides: TGTGCCAGCAGCTTAGAACCCGGACAGGTTAATTCACCCCTCCACTTT. Protein sequence: CASSLEPGQVNSPLHF.

This clonotype was seen a handful of times. This chain uses TRBV15 with TRBJ2-5, with 7 bases identical to TRBD1. The trim removed 5 bases at V and 3 bases at J, leaving 9 bases unmatched. Germline values: CDR1 LNHNV, CDR2 YYDKDF (reference sequence). The CDR3 consists of 15 residues. This CDR3 reads CATSFGTVDKETQYF. DNA for the CDR3: TGTGCCACCAGCTTCGGGACAGTTGATAAAGAGACCCAGTACTTC.

This clonotype was counted between two and nine times. The rearrangement links TRBV20-1 to TRBJ2-7; TRBD1 is a possible D gene (5 bases). CDR1 and CDR2 (germline): DFQATT, SNEGSKA (reference sequence). V lost 6 bases and J 2 bases, leaving 11 bases between the germline ends. The CDR3 is made up of 12 amino acids. The DNA for the CDR3 is TGCAGTGCGGTCGCGGACACCTACGAGCAGTACTTC. This codes for CSAVADTYEQYF.

This sequence joins TRBV29-1 and TRBJ2-5; TRBD1 matches 7 bases. V was pared by 4 bases and J by 3 bases, with 2 bases of the junction left unmatched. The CDR3 length is 12 residues. Germline CDR1 reads SQVTM; CDR2 reads ANQGSEA. The CDR3: CSVGTGKETQYF. The CDR3 DNA reads TGCAGCGTTGGGACAGGAAAAGAGACCCAGTACTTC.